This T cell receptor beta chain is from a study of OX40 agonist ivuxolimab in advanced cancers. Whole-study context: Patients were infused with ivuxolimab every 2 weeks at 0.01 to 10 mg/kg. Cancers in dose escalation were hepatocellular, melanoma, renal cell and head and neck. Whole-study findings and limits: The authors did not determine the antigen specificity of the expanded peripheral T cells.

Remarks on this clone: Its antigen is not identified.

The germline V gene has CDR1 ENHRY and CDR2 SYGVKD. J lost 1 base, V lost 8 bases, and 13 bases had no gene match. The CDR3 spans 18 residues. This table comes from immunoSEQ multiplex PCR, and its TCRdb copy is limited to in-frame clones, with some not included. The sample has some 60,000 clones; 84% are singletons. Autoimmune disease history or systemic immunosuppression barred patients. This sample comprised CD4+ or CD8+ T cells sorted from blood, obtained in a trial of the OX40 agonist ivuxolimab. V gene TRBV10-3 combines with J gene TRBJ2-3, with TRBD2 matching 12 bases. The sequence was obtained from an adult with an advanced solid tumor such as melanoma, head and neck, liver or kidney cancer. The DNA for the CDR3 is TGTGCCATCCGGGCGGGACTAGCGGGCGAGAGGGGCACAGATACGCAGTATTTT. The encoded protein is CAIRAGLAGERGTDTQYF.